The 31 T cell receptor beta chains presented below share a single source sample, sequenced in a study of immune evolution from preneoplasia to lung adenocarcinoma. TCRdb's copy holds only in-frame clones and misses some; the assay was immunoSEQ multiplex PCR. The data contain tens of thousands of clones, under 80% of them singletons. Sequencing was done on a sample of FFPE invasive lung adenocarcinoma tissue. The receptors were sampled from a person between 55 and 69 years old with lung adenocarcinoma.

The count of this clone is one. The J gene is TRBJ2-5, the V gene TRBV11-2, with D unclear. Germline CDR1 SGHAT, CDR2 FQNNGV. V was clipped by 5 bases and J by 1 base, with 8 bases between them. The CDR3 totals 13 residues. The CDR3 nucleotides read TGTGCCAGCAGCCGTTCGGGCCAAGAGACCCAGTACTTC. This translates into CASSRSGQETQYF.

The rearrangement joins TRBV7-8 to TRBJ2-7, with D perhaps given as TRBD1 or TRBD2 (5 bases each). The CDR3 totals 15 residues. CDR1 and CDR2 (germline): SGHVS, FQNEAQ. V lost 2 bases and J 3 bases, leaving 14 bases between the germline ends. The CDR3 DNA reads TGTGCCAGCAGCTTACGCATCGGGACCAGCTACGAGCAGTACTTC. It specifies CASSLRIGTSYEQYF.

V and J are TRBV28 and TRBJ1-5; 7 bases map to TRBD1. J lost 0 bases, V lost 10 bases, and 12 bases had no gene match. The CDR3 extends over 16 amino acids. Per germline, CDR1 MDHEN and CDR2 SYDVKM. CDR3 sequence (DNA): TGTGCCACCCTAGGGGGCGGCGCAGATAGCAATCAGCCCCAGCATTTT. Its translation is CATLGGGADSNQPQHF. Complete variable domain (other parts from reference TRBV28 and TRBJ1-5): DVKVTQSSRYLVKRTGEKVFLECVQDMDHENMFWYRQDPGLGLRLIYFSYDVKMKEKGDIPEGYSVSREKKERFSLILESASTNQTSMYLCATLGGGADSNQPQHFGDGTRLSIL.

This chain connects TRBV28 to TRBJ1-2, with 9 bases lining up with TRBD1. The CDR3 covers 13 residues. Germline assignment: CDR1 MDHEN and CDR2 SYDVKM. The V gene end was trimmed by 5 bases and the J gene end by 6 bases; junction bases not matched to a gene: 4. The CDR3 sequence: CASSRTGVDGYTF. CDR3 nucleotide sequence: TGTGCCAGCAGTCGGACAGGGGTCGATGGCTACACCTTC.

This clone is medium-sized in the sample. The rearrangement joins TRBV4-1 to TRBJ2-1, with D hard to call. The V and J ends lost 1 base and 10 bases respectively, with 8 bases between them. Per germline, CDR1 MGHRA and CDR2 YSYEKL. This CDR3 contains 12 residues. The CDR3 DNA reads TGCGCCAGCAGCCAAGGAGCCAGGGAGCAGTTCTTC. It encodes CASSQGAREQFF.

V usage is TRBV7-8 and J usage is TRBJ2-3; D not resolved. Trimming took 3 bases from V and 4 from J, leaving 2 bases between them. The CDR3 totals 11 residues. CDR1 is SGHVS, CDR2 FQNEAQ, per germline. The CDR3 protein is CASSLADTQYF. The CDR3 bases are TGTGCCAGCAGCTTGGCAGATACGCAGTATTTT.

The V gene is TRBV9, the J gene TRBJ2-7, with D hard to call. V was cut by 4 bases and J by 2 bases, with 13 bases left in between. The CDR3 contains 14 residues. Germline-derived CDR1 and CDR2 are SGDLS and YYNGEE. CDR3 bases: TGTGCCAGCAGCTCGAGCCCCCAGCCCTACGAGCAGTACTTC. Its protein is CASSSSPQPYEQYF.

This chain connects TRBV7-2 to TRBJ2-7; D may be TRBD2 (6 bases). Germline CDR1 SGHTA, CDR2 FQGNSA. CDR3 length equals 12 residues. V gave up 4 bases and J gave up 8 bases, with 12 bases separating them. CDR3 sequence: CASSSRLGQQYF. CDR3 sequence (DNA): TGTGCCAGCAGCTCCCGACTAGGCCAGCAGTACTTC.

The J gene is TRBJ1-2, the V gene TRBV28, with D unresolved. This CDR3 has 11 amino acids. Trimming took off 4 bases at V and 2 bases at J, with 2 bases between the two ends. Germline CDR1 is MDHEN and CDR2 is SYDVKM. The CDR3 coding sequence is TGTGCCAGCAGTTCGAACTATGGCTACACCTTC. Its protein is CASSSNYGYTF.

This clone was counted only a few times. The V gene is TRBV2, the J gene TRBJ2-1; TRBD1 matches 7 bases. Germline CDR1 SNHLY, CDR2 FYNNEI. The V segment lost 6 bases and the J segment 4 bases; nucleotides outside the gene matches: 9. This CDR3 spans 15 amino acids. For the CDR3, the DNA is TGTGCCAGCAGAATTGACAGGGCCCAATACAATGAGCAGTTCTTC. This gives the protein CASRIDRAQYNEQFF.

CDR3 region: CASTFDGAVGANVLTF. In DNA form, the CDR3 reads TGTGCCAGCACCTTCGACGGCGCCGTTGGGGCCAACGTCCTGACTTTC. The chain joins TRBV2 to TRBJ2-6; D remains unclear. Germline lookup yields CDR1 SNHLY and CDR2 FYNNEI. The CDR3 length is 16 residues. The germline V and J ends were trimmed by 7 bases and 3 bases, with 16 bases remaining between them.

This chain joins TRBV7-9 and TRBJ2-4, with 10 bases matching TRBD1. V lost 5 bases, J lost 8 bases, and 6 bases stayed unmatched. Germline loops: CDR1 SEHNR, CDR2 FQNEAQ (reference sequence). This CDR3 region has 14 residues. The CDR3 nucleotides read TGTGCCAGCAGCAGGGACAGGGGTCTATACATTCAGTACTTC. This codes for CASSRDRGLYIQYF. The variable domain in full, with the rest retrieved from reference TRBV7-9 and TRBJ2-4, is DTGVSQNPRHKITKRGQNVTFRCDPISEHNRLYWYRQTLGQGPEFLTYFQNEAQLEKSRLLSDRFSAERPKGSFSTLEIQRTEQGDSAMYLCASSRDRGLYIQYFGAGTRLSVL.

The CDR3 region is CASSCPGQARGLPGNTIYF. The CDR3 DNA reads as TGTGCCAGCAGCTGTCCGGGACAGGCCAGAGGCCTACCTGGAAACACCATATATTTT. V is TRBV5-7 and J is TRBJ1-3; 8 positions match TRBD1. TRBV5-7 is placed among ORFs of uncertain function. The CDR3 has 19 amino acids. V lost 3 bases, J lost 2 bases, and 16 bases stayed unmatched.

This rearrangement joins TRBV30 to TRBJ1-4, with D perhaps matching TRBD1 (5 bases). The length of the CDR3 is 12 residues. Per germline, CDR1 GTSNPN and CDR2 SVGIG (reference sequence). Trimming took off 4 bases at V and 13 bases at J, with 16 bases between the two ends. CDR3 protein: CAWTPGPGTLFF. CDR3 nucleotide sequence: TGTGCCTGGACACCGGGGCCCGGAACACTGTTTTTT.

This clone was detected a few times. The chain joins TRBV7-2 to TRBJ2-7, with a weak D call TRBD1 (5 bases). Trimming took 2 bases from V and 0 from J, leaving 20 bases between them. This CDR3 has 18 residues. CDR1 and CDR2 (germline): SGHTA, FQGNSA. The CDR3 is CASSLKPFGATRSYEQYF. The CDR3 DNA follows: TGTGCCAGCAGCTTAAAACCCTTTGGGGCGACCCGCTCCTACGAGCAGTACTTC.

V usage is TRBV7-2 and J usage is TRBJ2-5, with unresolved D. This CDR3 is built from 13 residues. Germline loops: CDR1 SGHTA, CDR2 FQGNSA. Trimming took off 8 bases at V and 1 base at J, with 11 bases between the two ends. The CDR3 DNA sequence: TGTGCCAGCTGCTCGATTGCCCAAGAGACCCAGTACTTC. Encoded protein: CASCSIAQETQYF.

CDR3 DNA: TGTGCCAGCAGTCCTCAGCCTGGGTCTGAAGCTTTCTTT. This translates into CASSPQPGSEAFF. The chain links TRBV6-6 to TRBJ1-1, with D uncertain. Germline V lookup: CDR1 MNHNY, CDR2 SVGAGI (reference sequence). The germline V and J ends were trimmed by 5 bases and 6 bases, with 13 bases remaining between them. The CDR3 sequence is 13 residues long.

The CDR3 reads CASSPGHVNTEAFF. The CDR3 DNA is TGTGCCAGCAGCCCGGGACATGTGAACACTGAAGCTTTCTTT. The chain employs TRBV5-4 and TRBJ1-1, with a tentative D call TRBD1 (6 bases). The germline V gene encodes CDR1 SGHNT and CDR2 YYREEE (reference sequence). The CDR3 covers 14 residues. V was shortened by 4 bases and J by 0 bases, with 10 bases between the two germline ends. The complete variable domain, with remaining parts taken from reference TRBV5-4 and TRBJ1-1, reads ETGVTQSPTHLIKTRGQQVTLRCSSQSGHNTVSWYQQALGQGPQFIFQYYREEENGRGNFPPRFSGLQFPNYSSELNVNALELDDSALYLCASSPGHVNTEAFFGQGTRLTVV.

The chain employs TRBV5-6 and TRBJ1-1; the D is unclear. CDR3 length: 12 residues. V lost 4 bases and J 3 bases, leaving 7 bases between the germline ends. The germline V gene has CDR1 SGHDT and CDR2 YYEEEE. The CDR3 loop is CASSASYTEAFF. Here the CDR3 DNA reads TGTGCCAGCAGCGCCAGTTACACTGAAGCTTTCTTT.

V usage is TRBV27 and J usage is TRBJ2-3, with D unresolved. Germline V gene data show CDR1 as MNHEY and CDR2 as SMNVEV (reference sequence). V lost 6 bases, J lost 5 bases, and 12 bases lay in between. The CDR3 loop spans 13 amino acids. CDR3 DNA sequence: TGTGCCAGCAGCCACAAAAGTAGAGATACGCAGTATTTT. This translates into CASSHKSRDTQYF.

The J gene is TRBJ1-3, the V gene TRBV6-5, with 9 bases fitting TRBD1. The germline V gene has CDR1 MNHEY and CDR2 SVGAGI. CDR3 length: 15 residues. V lost 5 bases and J lost 8; bases outside the gene matches: 10. The CDR3 spells CASSQQGTGWYTIYF. Here the CDR3 DNA reads TGTGCCAGCAGTCAGCAGGGGACAGGGTGGTACACCATATATTTT.

This chain uses TRBV28 with TRBJ2-7; 9 nucleotides align to TRBD2. Per germline, CDR1 MDHEN and CDR2 SYDVKM. There are 14 residues in the CDR3. Unmatched junction bases numbered 4, after V lost 3 bases and J lost 4 bases. CDR3 sequence: CASSFSSGKYEQYF. The CDR3 DNA reads TGTGCCAGCAGTTTCTCTAGCGGGAAGTACGAGCAGTACTTC.

This clone was counted a few times. The chain recombines TRBV6-4 with TRBJ2-2; TRBD2 aligns across 9 bases. CDR1 and CDR2 (germline): MRHNA, SNTAGT. J lost 10 bases, V lost 4 bases, and 13 bases had no gene match. CDR3 length equals 16 residues. The CDR3, as DNA: TGTGCCAGCAGTGTCTCCGGGACTAGCCAAGTGCCGGAGCTGTTTTTT. Encoded protein: CASSVSGTSQVPELFF.

The CDR3 is CASSGLGLAGGAIGELFF. In nucleotides, the CDR3 is TGTGCCAGCTCTGGACTAGGGCTAGCGGGAGGGGCGATCGGGGAGCTGTTTTTT. The rearrangement joins TRBV25-1 to TRBJ2-2; 12 nucleotides align to TRBD2. The CDR3 covers 18 residues. V lost 8 bases to trimming and J lost 7 bases; unmatched junction nucleotides: 17. Per the germline V gene, CDR1 is MGHDK and CDR2 is SYGVNS.

This clone was counted between two and nine times. This chain's CDR3 is CASSLAWDRAFYEQYF. In DNA, the CDR3 is TGCGCCAGCAGCTTGGCTTGGGACAGGGCGTTCTACGAGCAGTACTTC. The rearrangement links TRBV5-1 to TRBJ2-7, with 9 bases identical to TRBD1. This CDR3 contains 16 residues. Germline CDR1 SGHRS, CDR2 YFSETQ. J gave up 3 bases and V 0 bases, and 7 bases lay outside the gene matches.

The V and J genes are TRBV7-9 and TRBJ2-7; D possibly uses TRBD1 or TRBD2 (5 bases each). V lost 2 bases to trimming and J lost 3 bases, with 14 bases between them. The CDR3 covers 15 residues. The germline CDR1 and CDR2 sequences are SEHNR and FQNEAQ (reference sequence). This CDR3 is CASSLPPGHGYEQYF. Written as DNA, the CDR3 is TGTGCCAGCAGCTTACCTCCGGGGCATGGCTACGAGCAGTACTTC.

V usage is TRBV5-1 and J usage is TRBJ2-6; D not resolved. Germline V gene sequence: CDR1 SGHRS, CDR2 YFSETQ. CDR3 length: 17 amino acids. Trimming took 1 base from V and 4 from J, leaving 15 bases between them. CDR3 amino acids: CASSLWVSGYGANVLTF. In DNA form, the CDR3 reads TGCGCCAGCAGCTTGTGGGTGTCGGGCTACGGGGCCAACGTCCTGACTTTC.

The rearrangement uses TRBV11-3 and TRBJ2-2, with D possibly TRBD1 on 5 matching bases. Germline V gene lookup returns CDR1 SGHNT and CDR2 YENEEA. The CDR3 is 14 amino acids. The V end lost 4 bases, the J end lost 2 bases, and 8 bases lay between the germline ends. CDR3 amino acids: CASSWGRNTGELFF. CDR3 nucleotides: TGTGCCAGCAGCTGGGGCAGAAACACCGGGGAGCTGTTTTTT.

The chain has TRBV5-1 and TRBJ1-3, with D tentatively TRBD1 (6 bases). Germline V gives CDR1 SGHRS, CDR2 YFSETQ. The CDR3 has 16 residues. Between the trimmed V and J ends, which lost 0 bases and 2 bases, there was a span of 12 bases. DNA of the CDR3: TGCGCCAGCAGCTTGGGGGGGGCGCTAACTGGAAACACCATATATTTT. Translation: CASSLGGALTGNTIYF.

V and J are TRBV5-1 and TRBJ1-4, with a possible D match to TRBD1 (5 bases). Between the trimmed V and J ends, which lost 2 bases and 7 bases, there was a span of 12 bases. Per the germline V gene, CDR1 is SGHRS and CDR2 is YFSETQ. This CDR3 region has 14 residues. The CDR3 is CASSFQGDREKLFF. Written as DNA, the CDR3 is TGCGCCAGCAGCTTCCAGGGAGATCGTGAAAAACTGTTTTTT. The full variable domain, in which reference TRBV5-1 and TRBJ1-4 provide the parts outside the CDR3, is KAGVTQTPRYLIKTRGQQVTLSCSPISGHRSVSWYQQTPGQGLQFLFEYFSETQRNKGNFPGRFSGRQFSNSRSEMNVSTLELGDSALYLCASSFQGDREKLFFGSGTQLSVL.

By share, this clone counts as medium-sized. For the CDR3, the DNA is TGTGCCAGCAGCTTAGTCAGGGGCGTACAAGAGACCCAGTACTTC. Translating it yields CASSLVRGVQETQYF. The genes are TRBV7-2 and TRBJ2-5; possible D gene TRBD1, 6 bases. Trimming took 1 base from V and 2 from J, leaving 11 bases between them. The germline V gene encodes CDR1 SGHTA and CDR2 FQGNSA. The CDR3 consists of 15 residues.